Included here is one T cell receptor beta chain sequence, with context. This clone's antigen is unknown. No much larger clone exists at a distance of one base, and base qualities are not known. This entry belongs to a study of T-cell memory formation after mild COVID-19 listed by TCRdb under 2021. Background on the whole study: TCR sequence clusters from the two donors were found to be largely donor specific. T-cell clones expanding and contracting after mild COVID-19 in two donors were tracked by longitudinal TCRalpha and TCRbeta repertoire sequencing. The cohort was made up of two young adult volunteers, one female and one male, who were previously healthy. General findings and caveats noted by the study authors: Clones contracting from day 15 to 85 had balanced CD4/CD8 phenotypes, while a second wave expanding from day 15 to 37 was biased towards CD4+. Some responding clones were detected in pre-infection memory, which suggested that pre-existing cross-reactive memory T cells had joined the SARS-CoV-2 response. Whether the second-wave clones peaking on day 37 were SARS-CoV-2 specific was not confirmed. The study included only a couple of mild cases, and larger cohorts that include severe cases with pre-infection samples were judged to be necessary. Contracting CD4+ clones appeared mostly in the CM and EM memory subsets, whereas CD8+ clones were enriched in EMRA.

Sequencing used an Illumina NovaSeq 6000. cDNA libraries for TCRalpha and TCRbeta were prepared by 5'RACE using constant-segment primers, with sample barcodes and unique molecular identifiers added. RNA was extracted from every sample with Trizol reagent. Libraries were amplified in two PCR steps, with a second sample barcode and Illumina TruSeq adapters added in the second step. The libraries were sequenced on an Illumina NovaSeq using 2 x 150 bp paired-end reads. From the authors' description of their analysis: The reads were demultiplexed and collapsed into UMI-guided consensus sequences using migec v1.2.7. Using mixcr v2.1.11, the UMI consensuses were aligned to TRA and TRB V and J templates and assembled into clonotypes. Expanded or contracted clonotypes were those called significant by both edgeR and NoisET, with noise models trained on biological replicates. For edgeR calls, the cutoffs were a false discovery rate-adjusted p below 0.01 and a log2 fold-change threshold of 1. As an exploratory analysis of dynamics, PCA with hierarchical clustering was applied to max-normalized trajectories of the 1000 most abundant clonotypes. Separately sequenced CD4+ and CD8+ repertoires were used to assign the CD4 or CD8 phenotype of responding clones. The public reads were reanalyzed by TCRdb: fastp trimming at Q25, MiXCR alignment, in-frame beta chains only. Each entry merges the rows of one CDR3 protein and shows their most common DNA and genes. The V and J calls were not made by the authors but by TCRdb's processing. The sample table records about 340,000 distinct CDR3 sequences; about 15% of these occur just once. Of the sample, approximately 20% is held by the ten largest clones.

Ficoll-Paque density gradient centrifugation was used to isolate PBMCs. CDR3 length: 15 amino acids, cysteine to phenylalanine. Only the CDR3 region is kept as DNA, spanning 45 bases read in frame from base 1. Looking up the germline V gene yields CDR1 SGHDT and CDR2 YYEEEE. V ends up 0 bases short and J 5 bases short, with an unmatched junction base count of 3. In this chain, TRBV5-6 is recombined with TRBJ2-5; 11 nucleotides in the junction match TRBD2. Source material: PBMCs or a T cell subset sorted from them (not recorded which). This TCR came from a man aged 18 to 30 who had mild COVID-19 (a few samples of this study predate the infection). The sample titles of this study are shuffled in the database, so cell type and time point are left out; the donor was told from shared clones. In nucleotides, the sequence is TGTGCCAGCAGCTTGGTAGCGGGGGGGTCGGAGACCCAGTACTTC. Translated, this gives CASSLVAGGSETQYF.